Below are 21 T cell receptor beta chains sequenced from a single sample in a study of T cell clonality in common variable immunodeficiency. The study, taken as a whole, reports: In common variable immunodeficiency, TCR beta chains reportedly carried fewer deletions and N-nucleotide insertions.

Clones were sequenced by immunoSEQ multiplex PCR, and TCRdb holds only the in-frame ones, with some missing. Observed in the sample are more than 20,000 clones, none of them singletons. The antigens these receptors bind are not known. The sequenced sample consisted of peripheral blood mononuclear cells. All receptors come from a human donor with common variable immunodeficiency.

This clone was counted at least ten times. Read sequence stops 3 residues before the CDR3 end, and the germline J gene provides the missing end. The V gene is TRBV5-1, the J gene TRBJ2-7; 7 positions match TRBD1. From germline, CDR1 is SGHRS and CDR2 YFSETQ. CDR3 length: 12 residues. V lost 6 bases and J lost 4; bases outside the gene matches: 4. CDR3 residues: CASTDREYEQYF. The DNA read from the CDR3 is TGCGCCAGCACAGACAGGGAATACGAG.

The sample holds a few counts of this clone. From the germline J gene comes the end of the CDR3, since the read stops 3 residues before it. This sequence joins TRBV7-6 and TRBJ1-5; D is perhaps TRBD1 (5 bases). Deletions cut 5 bases from V and 7 bases from J, with 18 bases between. This CDR3 is 15 amino acids long. In germline, CDR1 is SGHVS, CDR2 FNYEAQ. This CDR3 is CASSRSGAEQQPQHF. Incomplete CDR3 DNA: TGTGCCAGCAGCAGGAGTGGGGCAGAACAGCAGCCC.

The sample holds many counts of this clone. The read comes to an end 3 residues before the CDR3 does, leaving the germline J gene to fill in the end. The chain carries TRBV2 and TRBJ2-3; 7 bases match TRBD1. CDR1 and CDR2 (germline): SNHLY, FYNNEI. The CDR3 spans 14 residues. Trimming cost V 3 bases and J 3 bases; bases outside gene matches: 3. The CDR3 sequence is CASSEATGTDTQYF. CDR3 DNA (partial): TGTGCCAGCAGTGAGGCGACAGGGACAGATACG.

Ten or more counts support this clone. The observed sequence ends 3 residues before the CDR3 terminus, with the missing tail filled in from the germline J gene. V gene TRBV10-3 combines with J gene TRBJ1-2; TRBD1 matches 11 bases. The V gene's germline CDR1 is ENHRY and CDR2 SYGVKD. The CDR3 extends over 16 amino acids. J gave up 5 bases and V 2 bases, and 7 bases lay outside the gene matches. The CDR3 protein is CAISERPGTGGYGYTF. CDR3 bases read: TGTGCCATCAGTGAGAGACCCGGGACAGGGGGTTATGGC.

This clone was observed at least ten times. This chain's CDR3 is CASSLEGVDNSPLHF. The CDR3 DNA, read in part, is TGCGCCAGCAGCTTGGAAGGGGTGGATAATTCACCC. The chain combines TRBV5-1 with TRBJ1-6; D might be TRBD1 (5 bases). With the read ending 3 residues before the CDR3 end, the germline J gene is used to fill in that end. The CDR3 has 15 residues. Germline values: CDR1 SGHRS, CDR2 YFSETQ. V shed 0 bases and J shed 5 bases, with 9 bases lying between them.

This clone has at least ten counts. The sequenced CDR3 bases are TGTGCCAGCAGTTCTCGGGGGGGGGCCAAAAACATT. It yields the protein CASSSRGGAKNI. The CDR3 in full is CASSSRGGAKNIQYF. The chain couples TRBV2 to TRBJ2-4; 8 nucleotides agree with TRBD2. The read stops 3 residues short of the end of the CDR3; the missing end is completed from the germline J gene. Germline V lookup: CDR1 SNHLY, CDR2 FYNNEI. With 5 bases clipped from V and 1 base from J, the junction kept 4 bases outside the gene matches. The CDR3 has 15 amino acids.

This clone showed up many times. The DNA ends 3 residues before the CDR3 does, and the rest of the CDR3 is filled in from the germline J gene. J is TRBJ1-4 and V is TRBV2; tentative D call: TRBD1 (6 bases). This CDR3 contains 14 residues. Germline V CDR1 and CDR2: SNHLY, FYNNEI. Trimming removed 2 bases at V and 6 bases at J, with 10 bases between. CDR3: CASSENRDDEKLFF. Partial CDR3 DNA: TGTGCCAGCAGTGAAAACAGGGATGATGAAAAA. The variable domain in full, with the rest retrieved from reference TRBV2 and TRBJ1-4, is EPEVTQTPSHQVTQMGQEVILRCVPISNHLYFYWYRQILGQKVEFLVSFYNNEISEKSEIFDDQFSVERPDGSNFTLKIRSTKLEDSAMYFCASSENRDDEKLFFGSGTQLSVL.

In its sample, this clone was seen a few times. A much larger clone sits a single nucleotide away, making a read error possible. The read terminates 3 residues ahead of where the CDR3 ends, so the germline J gene completes it. The chain has TRBV5-1 and TRBJ2-1; D possibly matches TRBD1 or TRBD2 (5 bases each). The V and J ends lost 5 bases and 6 bases respectively, with 21 bases between them. Germline CDR1 is SGHRS and CDR2 is YFSETQ. The CDR3 runs 16 residues. The DNA read from the CDR3 is TGCGCCAGCAGGTACCAAGGGGCCGGCGGAGGCAATGAG. This codes for CASRYQGAGGGNE. The whole CDR3 sequence reads CASRYQGAGGGNEQFF. Based on the CDR3 plus reference TRBV5-1 and TRBJ2-1, the full variable domain is KAGVTQTPRYLIKTRGQQVTLSCSPISGHRSVSWYQQTPGQGLQFLFEYFSETQRNKGNFPGRFSGRQFSNSRSEMNVSTLELGDSALYLCASRYQGAGGGNEQFFGPGTRLTVL.

This clone was detected only a few times. This clone may be a read error of a much larger clone one base away. The observed sequence ends 3 residues before the CDR3 terminus, with the missing tail filled in from the germline J gene. The genes are TRBV5-1 and TRBJ2-3, with D perhaps matching TRBD2 (6 bases). Germline V lookup: CDR1 SGHRS, CDR2 YFSETQ. Trimming took off 0 bases at V and 3 bases at J, with 11 bases between the two ends. This CDR3 comprises 15 residues. CDR3: CASSLDRGTTDTQYF. The covered CDR3 bases are TGCGCCAGCAGCTTGGATCGGGGGACTACAGATACG.

This clone showed up many times. The read ends 3 residues early relative to the CDR3; the germline J gene fills the gap. V usage is TRBV5-1 and J usage is TRBJ1-2; tentatively, D is TRBD1 (6 bases). The CDR3 loop spans 14 amino acids. Germline CDR1 is SGHRS and CDR2 is YFSETQ. The CDR3: CASSSVSGTPSYTF. The CDR3 DNA, read in part, is TGCGCCAGCAGCTCAGTATCCGGGACACCCAGC.

This clone showed up many times. The read gets to within 3 residues of the CDR3 end, and the germline J gene fills in the rest. The gene calls are TRBV11-3 and TRBJ2-1; D is unclear. The CDR3 is 11 amino acids. Trimming stripped 3 bases from V and 9 bases from J, with 6 bases between. Germline lookup yields CDR1 SGHNT and CDR2 YENEEA. This CDR3 is CASSFGFEQFF. The sequenced CDR3 bases are TGTGCCAGCAGCTTCGGGTTTGAG.

The table lists this clone with many counts. The CDR3 is cut off 3 residues early in the read; its end comes from the germline J gene. The chain uses TRBV7-2 and TRBJ1-5; D is unresolved. This CDR3 has 15 residues. Germline V gives CDR1 SGHTA, CDR2 FQGNSA. Trimming removed 5 bases from V and 0 bases from J, with 11 bases in between. Here the CDR3 reads CASSPSTYSNQPQHF. The sequenced part of the CDR3 DNA is TGTGCCAGCAGCCCCTCGACATATAGCAATCAGCCC.

Ten or more counts support this clone. The read falls 3 residues short of the CDR3 end, and the missing part is taken from the germline J gene. This sequence joins TRBV7-9 and TRBJ1-2, with no clear D. This CDR3 spans 14 amino acids. Trimming took off 5 bases at V and 4 bases at J, with 14 bases between the two ends. CDR1 SEHNR and CDR2 FQNEAQ come from the germline V gene (reference sequence). The part of the CDR3 DNA that was read is TGTGCCAGCAGCCCAGAGGGCGCCTTCTATGGC. Translation: CASSPEGAFYG. The CDR3 reads in full as CASSPEGAFYGYTF.

In its sample, this clone was seen many times. The CDR3 is cut off 3 residues early in the read; its end comes from the germline J gene. This chain connects TRBV2 to TRBJ1-1; perhaps TRBD1 as D (5 bases). The V end was cut by 6 bases, the J end by 5 bases, with 10 bases between. From germline, CDR1 is SNHLY and CDR2 FYNNEI. The CDR3 has 12 amino acids. The CDR3 here is CASSLGRTEAFF. CDR3 bases read: TGTGCCAGCAGCCTGGGGCGGACTGAA.

At least ten counts were recorded for this clone. Read coverage stops 3 residues before the CDR3 terminus; the germline J gene supplies the remainder. The rearrangement joins TRBV5-6 to TRBJ2-7, with D maybe TRBD1 (6 bases). This CDR3 is 15 amino acids long. Between the trimmed V and J ends, which lost 2 bases and 1 base, there was a span of 13 bases. CDR1 and CDR2 (germline): SGHDT, YYEEEE. The CDR3 protein is CASSFMGAPSYEQYF. The part of the CDR3 DNA that was read is TGTGCCAGCAGCTTTATGGGGGCGCCATCCTACGAG.

This clone has ten or more counts. The read finishes 3 residues shy of the CDR3 end, and the germline J gene is used to complete it. The chain has TRBV7-6 and TRBJ2-3, with D possibly TRBD1 on 6 matching bases. The CDR3 extends over 14 amino acids. Trimming shortened V by 1 base and J by 6 bases, and 11 bases separated the two germline ends. Per the germline V gene, CDR1 is SGHVS and CDR2 is FNYEAQ. CDR3 amino acids: CASSLGRGGDTQYF. The covered CDR3 bases are TGTGCCAGCAGCTTAGGGCGAGGGGGTGATACG.

This clone was seen ten or more times. Read sequence stops 3 residues before the CDR3 end, and the germline J gene provides the missing end. This chain uses TRBV5-4 with TRBJ2-1; D is perhaps TRBD2 (6 bases). CDR1 and CDR2 from the germline V gene are SGHNT and YYREEE (reference sequence). The CDR3 is 15 residues long. Trimming shortened V by 3 bases and J by 2 bases, and 12 bases separated the two germline ends. CDR3 sequence reads: CASSSAGTPYNEQFF. CDR3 DNA, as far as it was read: TGTGCCAGCAGCTCGGCGGGGACTCCCTACAATGAG.

This clone was detected many times. The CDR3 extends 3 residues past the end of the read, so its final part is completed from the germline J gene. The chain recombines TRBV7-9 with TRBJ1-2; D is perhaps TRBD1 (6 bases). Germline V gene data show CDR1 as SEHNR and CDR2 as FQNEAQ (reference sequence). CDR3 size: 15 residues. V gave up 5 bases and J gave up 3 bases, with 16 bases separating them. The DNA read from the CDR3 is TGTGCCAGCAGCACCCTGGGGGCAGAACACTATGGC. Its translation is CASSTLGAEHYG. The full CDR3 protein is CASSTLGAEHYGYTF.

By sample fraction, this clone is medium-sized. The CDR3 is cut off 3 residues early in the read; its end comes from the germline J gene. V is TRBV7-2 and J is TRBJ2-3; D unresolved. The CDR3 sequence is 14 residues long. Germline V gives CDR1 SGHTA, CDR2 FQGNSA. Trimming removed 6 bases from V and 0 bases from J, with 10 bases in between. CDR3 DNA (partial): TGTGCCAGCAGTTCATTCCAGAGCACAGATACG. Amino acids: CASSSFQSTDT. The whole CDR3 is CASSSFQSTDTQYF.

This clone was seen more than once but under ten times. The read falls 3 residues short of the CDR3 end, and the missing part is taken from the germline J gene. The chain couples TRBV19 to TRBJ2-3; TRBD2 aligns across 10 bases. The CDR3 totals 15 residues. Germline trimming cut 5 bases from V and 4 bases from J; bases unmatched to any gene: 6. Germline CDR1 LNHDA, CDR2 SQIVND (reference sequence). Here the CDR3 reads CASSVRLAGADTQYF. The CDR3 DNA, read in part, is TGTGCCAGTAGTGTACGGCTAGCGGGGGCAGATACG.

This clone was picked up many times. Coverage ceases 3 residues before the CDR3 finishes, and the germline J gene fills in the end. The V and J genes are TRBV7-9 and TRBJ2-7; 9 bases are shared with TRBD1. V lost 1 base, J lost 6 bases, and 1 base stayed unmatched. CDR3 length: 13 residues. Germline V gene data show CDR1 as SEHNR and CDR2 as FQNEAQ (reference sequence). The CDR3 loop is CASSLGQGGEQYF. The CDR3 bases that were read are TGTGCCAGCAGCTTAGGACAGGGGGGCGAG.